Each of the 17 T cell receptor beta chains below was sequenced from the same sample in a study of cytomegalovirus exposure and HLA in healthy donors. Some clones are missing from TCRdb's copy, which holds only in-frame ones; the method was immunoSEQ multiplex PCR. This table has under 200,000 clones, 65% to 90% appearing once. The source material was PBMCs. The receptors originated from a woman aged 18 to 35 in good health and CMV-seronegative.

This clone occurred once. V is TRBV18 and J is TRBJ1-2; D remains ambiguous. Germline assignment: CDR1 KGHSH and CDR2 LQKENI. This CDR3 region has 16 residues. The V end lost 0 bases, the J end lost 6 bases, and 17 bases lay between the germline ends. The CDR3 DNA reads as TGTGCCAGCTCACCACCGTCCACCCAGGCAGCTGATGGCTACACCTTC. It encodes CASSPPSTQAADGYTF.

The chain links TRBV27 to TRBJ2-1; D possibly corresponds to TRBD1 (5 bases). The CDR3 extends over 16 amino acids. CDR1 is MNHEY and CDR2 is SMNVEV in the germline V gene (reference sequence). V was clipped by 5 bases and J by 8 bases, with 22 bases between them. CDR3 loop: CASSPPLRVLGDEQFF. CDR3 nucleotides: TGTGCCAGCAGTCCTCCCCTCCGGGTCCTAGGGGATGAGCAGTTCTTC.

This clone was observed a handful of times. The rearrangement uses TRBV11-3 and TRBJ2-2; a weak D match, TRBD2 (6 bases). Deletions cut 0 bases from V and 5 bases from J, with 10 bases between. CDR3 length equals 15 residues. Germline V CDR1 and CDR2: SGHNT, YENEEA. Here the CDR3 reads CASSLDGRRTGELFF. In nucleotides, the CDR3 is TGTGCCAGCAGCTTAGATGGGAGGAGGACCGGGGAGCTGTTTTTT.

V gene TRBV6-1 combines with J gene TRBJ2-6, with TRBD1 identical over 10 bases. Germline-derived CDR1 and CDR2 are MNHNS and SASEGT. This CDR3 is built from 13 residues. The V segment lost 11 bases and the J segment 2 bases; nucleotides outside the gene matches: 0. CDR3 protein: CAGQGAGANVLTF. The CDR3 DNA reads TGTGCCGGACAGGGGGCTGGGGCCAACGTCCTGACTTTC.

This clone was recorded once. V is TRBV7-9 and J is TRBJ1-6; D is ambiguous. V was shortened by 5 bases and J by 5 bases, with 10 bases between the two germline ends. Germline V gene data show CDR1 as SEHNR and CDR2 as FQNEAQ (reference sequence). This CDR3 comprises 14 residues. The CDR3 here is CASSQPGHNSPLHF. DNA for the CDR3: TGTGCCAGCAGCCAACCTGGGCATAATTCACCCCTCCACTTT.

This rearrangement joins TRBV11-3 to TRBJ2-2; D not resolved. Germline values: CDR1 SGHNT, CDR2 YENEEA. The CDR3 is 14 amino acids. Deletions cut 0 bases from V and 2 bases from J, with 4 bases between. The CDR3 bases are TGTGCCAGCAGCTTAGATCCAAACACCGGGGAGCTGTTTTTT. The encoded protein is CASSLDPNTGELFF.

V usage is TRBV6-4 and J usage is TRBJ2-7; a weak D match, TRBD2 (5 bases). The CDR3 spans 14 residues. Germline V gives CDR1 MRHNA, CDR2 SNTAGT. Trimming took 5 bases from V and 0 from J, leaving 11 bases between them. The CDR3 DNA reads TGTGCCAGCAGTCAATACGAGGGCTCCTACGAGCAGTACTTC. The encoded protein is CASSQYEGSYEQYF.

This clone appeared once. The rearrangement links TRBV27 to TRBJ2-7; 12 positions match TRBD2. Germline V gives CDR1 MNHEY, CDR2 SMNVEV (reference sequence). The CDR3 loop spans 21 amino acids. Trimming at V came to 4 bases and at J to 1 base, leaving 20 bases not matched to a gene. In nucleotides, the CDR3 is TGTGCCAGCAGTTCCAGGGGGCGCGGGCTAGCGGGAGGGTCTAGGTCCTACGAGCAGTACTTC. Its translation: CASSSRGRGLAGGSRSYEQYF.

The chain joins TRBV2 to TRBJ1-6, with a tentative D call TRBD1 (5 bases). V lost 11 bases to trimming and J lost 0 bases, with 23 bases between them. The germline V gene encodes CDR1 SNHLY and CDR2 FYNNEI. CDR3 size: 18 residues. The chain's CDR3 is CAAGTKKGSSSYNSPLHF. The CDR3 DNA sequence: TGTGCCGCAGGCACGAAAAAGGGGTCGAGCTCCTATAATTCACCCCTCCACTTT.

This clone came up once. CDR3: CASTTLASYSPLHF. In nucleotides, the CDR3 is TGTGCCTCGACTACCCTTGCTTCATATTCACCCCTCCACTTT. The chain links TRBV30 to TRBJ1-6; D remains ambiguous. The CDR3 covers 14 residues. Trimming took off 7 bases at V and 8 bases at J, with 18 bases between the two ends. CDR1 is GTSNPN, CDR2 SVGIG, per germline (reference sequence).

The V gene is TRBV19, the J gene TRBJ2-2; TRBD2 matches 7 bases. The CDR3 sequence is 14 residues long. Unmatched junction bases numbered 3, after V lost 8 bases and J lost 0 bases. Germline V gene data show CDR1 as LNHDA and CDR2 as SQIVND (reference sequence). The CDR3 DNA sequence: TGTGCCAGTTCTAGCGGAACGAACACCGGGGAGCTGTTTTTT. Residues: CASSSGTNTGELFF.

The rearrangement links TRBV28 to TRBJ1-1; D is perhaps TRBD1 (5 bases). The V and J ends lost 6 bases and 7 bases respectively, with 15 bases between them. This CDR3 has 13 residues. The germline CDR1 and CDR2 sequences are MDHEN and SYDVKM. In DNA, the CDR3 is TGTGCCAGCAGCCCTACAACTCAGGGTGAAGCTTTCTTT. Encoded protein: CASSPTTQGEAFF.

This chain links TRBV6-5 with TRBJ2-7; D is unclear. V dropped 3 bases and J dropped 5 bases, with 11 bases sitting between them. Germline loops: CDR1 MNHEY, CDR2 SVGAGI. The CDR3 totals 13 residues. Written as DNA, the CDR3 is TGTGCCAGCAGTTATATGGAGCCGCACGAGCAGTACTTC. This codes for CASSYMEPHEQYF.

The genes are TRBV19 and TRBJ2-1; D is possibly TRBD2 (6 bases). The V and J ends lost 6 bases and 5 bases respectively, with 14 bases between them. The CDR3 has 14 amino acids. The germline V gene has CDR1 LNHDA and CDR2 SQIVND (reference sequence). As DNA, the CDR3 is TGTGCCAGTAGCTCCGGGACTGTTGACAATGAGCAGTTCTTC. Protein product: CASSSGTVDNEQFF.

A note on this clone: Other nucleotide sequences in the sample specify the same CDR3. V gene TRBV9 combines with J gene TRBJ2-1, with 8 bases fitting TRBD2. The junction had 3 bases not matched to a gene; V was cut back by 0 bases and J by 4 bases. There are 15 residues in the CDR3. CDR1 is SGDLS and CDR2 is YYNGEE in the germline V gene. In nucleotides, the CDR3 is TGTGCCAGCAGCGTAGGCCGGGGGGGGTACAATGAGCAGTTCTTC. It specifies CASSVGRGGYNEQFF.

This chain links TRBV4-1 with TRBJ1-3; 10 bases align to TRBD1. This CDR3 region has 18 residues. Per the germline V gene, CDR1 is MGHRA and CDR2 is YSYEKL. J lost 4 bases, V lost 3 bases, and 12 bases had no gene match. CDR3 DNA: TGCGCCAGCAGCCACCTGTACCGGAGGGACAGGGGCGGAAACACCATATATTTT. This sequence encodes CASSHLYRRDRGGNTIYF.

The chain recombines TRBV4-3 with TRBJ1-4; 8 nucleotides agree with TRBD1. There are 14 residues in the CDR3. The germline V gene has CDR1 LGHNA and CDR2 YSLEER. V shed 4 bases, J shed 4 bases, and the junction held 2 bases outside the gene matches. The CDR3 nucleotides read TGCGCCAGCAGCCCAGGGGGCCTTAATGAAAAACTGTTTTTT. Translated, it gives CASSPGGLNEKLFF.